These 8 T cell receptor beta chains were all obtained from the same sample, sequenced in a study of blood T cell repertoires in COVID-19. The protocol was immunoSEQ multiplex PCR, while the TCRdb copy is restricted to in-frame clones and leaves out a portion. The table has some 130,000 clones, roughly 90% seen once. The sample was peripheral blood. The receptor source for this set is a man aged 55 to 70 with COVID-19, enrolled during active disease.

The chain links TRBV11-3 to TRBJ1-1; D is perhaps TRBD1 (6 bases). The V end lost 7 bases, the J end lost 0 bases, and 15 bases lay between the germline ends. CDR1 is SGHNT and CDR2 is YENEEA in the germline V gene. This CDR3 contains 15 residues. CDR3 amino acids: CASTRGAGLNTEAFF. CDR3 DNA sequence: TGTGCCAGCACCCGGGGGGCAGGACTGAACACTGAAGCTTTCTTT.

Details on this clone: Other DNA sequences in this specimen translate into the identical CDR3. This chain uses TRBV5-5 with TRBJ2-7; 8 bases align to TRBD1. There are 15 residues in the CDR3. The V segment lost 0 bases and the J segment 3 bases; nucleotides outside the gene matches: 5. Germline V gene sequence: CDR1 SGHKS, CDR2 YYEKEE (reference sequence). The CDR3 sequence is CASSLGTGGFYEQYF. CDR3 nucleotide sequence: TGTGCCAGCAGCTTGGGAACAGGGGGTTTCTACGAGCAGTACTTC. Together with reference TRBV5-5 and TRBJ2-7, the CDR3 gives the full variable domain: DAGVTQSPTHLIKTRGQQVTLRCSPISGHKSVSWYQQVLGQGPQFIFQYYEKEERGRGNFPDRFSARQFPNYSSELNVNALLLGDSALYLCASSLGTGGFYEQYFGPGTRLTVT.

This chain joins TRBV5-1 and TRBJ1-2; D might be TRBD1 (6 bases). The CDR3 is made up of 15 amino acids. The germline V and J ends were trimmed by 7 bases and 4 bases, with 20 bases remaining between them. Per the germline V gene, CDR1 is SGHRS and CDR2 is YFSETQ. The CDR3 sequence is CASGLPSRGSYGYTF. CDR3 DNA: TGCGCCAGCGGACTGCCGAGTAGGGGGTCCTATGGCTACACCTTC.

The chain links TRBV28 to TRBJ1-2; 12 bases are a match to TRBD1. The ends lost 4 bases at V and 0 bases at J; junction bases unmatched: 9. The CDR3 has 18 amino acids. Germline V lookup: CDR1 MDHEN, CDR2 SYDVKM. The CDR3 region is CASSYLPGQGAPNYGYTF. The CDR3 DNA is TGTGCCAGCAGTTACCTCCCGGGACAGGGGGCCCCTAACTATGGCTACACCTTC.

The rearrangement links TRBV4-2 to TRBJ2-1, with D possibly being TRBD1 (6 bases). From germline, CDR1 is LGHNA and CDR2 YNFKEQ. The germline V and J ends were trimmed by 3 bases and 10 bases, with 16 bases remaining between them. The CDR3 has 14 amino acids. CDR3 in DNA: TGTGCCAGCAGCCAGGGGGACACCCGTGGGGAGCAGTTCTTC. This sequence encodes CASSQGDTRGEQFF.

The chain employs TRBV28 and TRBJ1-5; D possibly corresponds to TRBD1 (6 bases). With 7 bases removed from V and 3 bases from J, the gap between germline ends came to 13 bases. The CDR3 sequence is 14 residues long. Germline V gives CDR1 MDHEN, CDR2 SYDVKM. Here the CDR3 reads CASKTTGLNQPQHF. The CDR3 region has the DNA TGTGCCAGCAAAACGACAGGACTCAATCAGCCCCAGCATTTT.

This clone came up once. This rearrangement joins TRBV1 to TRBJ2-5; the D segment call TRBD2 is taken from the table without a DNA check. TRBV1 is annotated as a pseudogene. There are 17 residues in the CDR3. CDR3 DNA: TGCACCAGCAGCCCCGGACTAGCGGGTTCGGGAGAAGAGACCCAGTACTTC. As protein: CTSSPGLAGSGEETQYF.

This clone was seen a single time. The rearrangement links TRBV3-1 (or the pseudogene TRBV3-2) to TRBJ1-5; 7 bases match TRBD1. The CDR3 extends over 15 amino acids. The ends lost 0 bases at V and 6 bases at J; junction bases unmatched: 5. The V gene's germline CDR1 is LGHDT and CDR2 YNNKEL (reference sequence). In nucleotides, the CDR3 is TGTGCCAGCAGCCAAGATACAACAGGGGTTCAGCCCCAGCATTTT. Amino acid sequence: CASSQDTTGVQPQHF.